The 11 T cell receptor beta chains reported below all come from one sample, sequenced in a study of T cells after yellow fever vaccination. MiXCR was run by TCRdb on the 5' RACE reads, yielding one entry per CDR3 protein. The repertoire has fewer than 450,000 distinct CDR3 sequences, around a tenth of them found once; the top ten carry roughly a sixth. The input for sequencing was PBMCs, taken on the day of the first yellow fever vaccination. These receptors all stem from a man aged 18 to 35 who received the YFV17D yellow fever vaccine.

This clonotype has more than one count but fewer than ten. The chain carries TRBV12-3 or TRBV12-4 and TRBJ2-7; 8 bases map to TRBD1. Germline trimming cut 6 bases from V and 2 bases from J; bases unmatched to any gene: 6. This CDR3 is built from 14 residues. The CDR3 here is CASRSGGLPYEQYF. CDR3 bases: TGTGCCAGCAGGTCAGGGGGCCTTCCCTACGAGCAGTACTTC.

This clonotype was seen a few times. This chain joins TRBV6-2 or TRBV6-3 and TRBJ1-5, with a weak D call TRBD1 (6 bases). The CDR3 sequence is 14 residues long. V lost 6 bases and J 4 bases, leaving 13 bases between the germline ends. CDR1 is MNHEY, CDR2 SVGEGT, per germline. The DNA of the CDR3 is TGTGCCAGCAGCCGGACAGTCCAAAATCAGCCCCAGCATTTT. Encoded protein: CASSRTVQNQPQHF.

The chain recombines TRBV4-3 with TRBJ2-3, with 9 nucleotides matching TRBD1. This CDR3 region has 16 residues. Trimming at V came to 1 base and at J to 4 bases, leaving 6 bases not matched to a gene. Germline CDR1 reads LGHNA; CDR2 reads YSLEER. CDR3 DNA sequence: TGCGCCAGCAGCCAAGCGCCGGGACAGGGCGCAGATACGCAGTATTTT. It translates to CASSQAPGQGADTQYF.

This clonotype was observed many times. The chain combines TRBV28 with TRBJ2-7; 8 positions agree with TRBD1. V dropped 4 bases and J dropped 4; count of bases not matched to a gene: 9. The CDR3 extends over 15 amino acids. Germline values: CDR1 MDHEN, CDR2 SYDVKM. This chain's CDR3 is CASSYGQGRPYEQYF. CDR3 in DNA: TGTGCCAGCAGTTACGGACAGGGACGGCCTTACGAGCAGTACTTC.

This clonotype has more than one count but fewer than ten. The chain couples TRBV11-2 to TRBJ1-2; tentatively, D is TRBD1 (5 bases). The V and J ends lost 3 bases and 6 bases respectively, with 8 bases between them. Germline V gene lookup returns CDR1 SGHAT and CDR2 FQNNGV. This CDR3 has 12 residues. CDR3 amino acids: CASSFEGNGYTF. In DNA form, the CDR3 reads TGTGCCAGCAGCTTCGAGGGGAATGGCTACACCTTC.

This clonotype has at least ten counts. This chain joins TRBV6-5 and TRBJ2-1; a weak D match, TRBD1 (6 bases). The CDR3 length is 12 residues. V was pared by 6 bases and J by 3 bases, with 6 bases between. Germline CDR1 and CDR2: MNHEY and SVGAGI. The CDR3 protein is CASRTGYNEQFF. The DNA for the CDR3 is TGTGCCAGCAGGACAGGCTACAATGAGCAGTTCTTC.

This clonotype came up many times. CDR3 in DNA: TGTGCCAGCAGCACCCCAGGGGATACGCAGTATTTT. Its translation: CASSTPGDTQYF. The genes are TRBV7-9 and TRBJ2-3, with D maybe TRBD1 (5 bases). This CDR3 is 12 amino acids long. V shed 5 bases and J shed 6 bases, with 9 bases lying between them. The germline V gene encodes CDR1 SEHNR and CDR2 FQNEAQ (reference sequence). Full variable domain (remainder filled in from reference TRBV7-9 and TRBJ2-3): DTGVSQNPRHKITKRGQNVTFRCDPISEHNRLYWYRQTLGQGPEFLTYFQNEAQLEKSRLLSDRFSAERPKGSFSTLEIQRTEQGDSAMYLCASSTPGDTQYFGPGTRLTVL.

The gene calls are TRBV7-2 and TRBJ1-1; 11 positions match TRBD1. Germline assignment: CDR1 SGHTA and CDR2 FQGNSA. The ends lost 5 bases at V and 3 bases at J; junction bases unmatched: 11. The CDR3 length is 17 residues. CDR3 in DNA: TGTGCCAGCAGCAAACCGGGACAGGGGGTTAGTTACACTGAAGCTTTCTTT. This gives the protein CASSKPGQGVSYTEAFF.

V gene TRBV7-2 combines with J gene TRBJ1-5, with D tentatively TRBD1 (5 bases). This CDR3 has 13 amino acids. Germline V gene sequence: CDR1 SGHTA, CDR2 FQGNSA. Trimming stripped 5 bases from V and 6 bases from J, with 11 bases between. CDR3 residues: CASSPTGVQPQHF. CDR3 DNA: TGTGCCAGCAGCCCTACAGGAGTTCAGCCCCAGCATTTT.

This chain's CDR3 is CASSLLTGSYEQYV. DNA of the CDR3: TGTGCCAGCAGCTTATTGACGGGCTCCTACGAGCAGTACGTC. The chain combines TRBV7-3 with TRBJ2-7; no reliable D call. Germline V gene lookup returns CDR1 SGHTA and CDR2 FQGTGA. Trimming shortened V by 2 bases and J by 0 bases, and 8 bases separated the two germline ends. The CDR3 is 14 residues long.

The CDR3 nucleotides are TGTGCCAGCGGACTACAGGGTGTGCAAACAGATACGCAGTATTTT. Its translation: CASGLQGVQTDTQYF. The rearrangement joins TRBV12-3 or TRBV12-4 to TRBJ2-3, with D possibly called TRBD1 or TRBD2 (6 bases each). V shed 8 bases and J shed 3 bases, with 18 bases lying between them. The CDR3 spans 15 residues.